This T cell receptor (beta chain) was recovered during a study of CD8 T cells in Susac syndrome. Study-level background: Each patient with Susac syndrome, at the time of blood draw, was therapy-naive, on corticosteroids, or on intravenous immunoglobulin alone.

This clonotype was seen only a few times. Trimming removed 5 bases from V and 0 bases from J; junction bases left unmatched: 5. The CDR3 spans 15 residues. The germline CDR1 and CDR2 sequences are LNHDA and SQIVND (reference sequence). The study sequenced TCR beta in blood CD8+ and CD4+ T cells. Negative magnetic isolation gave CD8+ and CD4+ cells; FACS enriched CD8+ TEMRA. RNA amounts of about 0.5 to 1 ug underwent reverse transcription with random hexamers. TCR beta CDR3 was amplified by immunoSEQ multiplex PCR. This amplification extended across 54 Vbeta and 13 Jbeta segments. TCRdb reprocessed the immunoSEQ multiplex PCR reads via MiXCR and lists one record per CDR3 protein. The data hold approximately 180,000 distinct CDR3 sequences, with over 75% observed a single time.

The receptor's source is a human donor with Susac syndrome. Sequencing was done on a sample of CD4+ T cells from PBMCs. The V and J genes are TRBV19 and TRBJ1-2; TRBD1 aligns across 8 bases. CDR3 nucleotide sequence: TGTGCCAGTAGTGTATCGACAGGGGCTAACTATGGCTACACCTTC. It translates to CASSVSTGANYGYTF.